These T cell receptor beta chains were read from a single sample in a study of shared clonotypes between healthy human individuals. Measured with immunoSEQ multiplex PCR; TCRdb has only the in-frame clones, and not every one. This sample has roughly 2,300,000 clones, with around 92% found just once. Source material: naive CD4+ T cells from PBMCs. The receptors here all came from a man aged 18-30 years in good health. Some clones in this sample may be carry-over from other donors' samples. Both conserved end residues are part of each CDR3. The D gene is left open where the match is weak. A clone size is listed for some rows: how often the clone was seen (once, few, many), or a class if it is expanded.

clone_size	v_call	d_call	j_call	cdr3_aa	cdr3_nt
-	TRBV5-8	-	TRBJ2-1	CASSLARTNRFF	TGTGCCAGCAGCTTGGCTCGGACTAACCGGTTCTTC
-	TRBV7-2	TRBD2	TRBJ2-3	CASSPRLAGGPGDTQYF	TGTGCCAGCAGCCCGAGACTAGCGGGAGGGCCAGGAGATACGCAGTATTTT
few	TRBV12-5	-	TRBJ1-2	CASASRPTF	TGTGCTAGTGCTTCCCGGCCCACCTTC
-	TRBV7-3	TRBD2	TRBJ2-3	CASSWEGGTDTQYF	TGTGCCAGCAGCTGGGAGGGTGGCACAGATACGCAGTATTTT
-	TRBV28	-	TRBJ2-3	CASIIAGKNTDTQYF	TGTGCCAGCATCATCGCAGGGAAAAACACAGATACGCAGTATTTT
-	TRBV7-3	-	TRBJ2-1	CASSPNQYNEQFF	TGTGCCAGCAGCCCTAATCAGTACAATGAGCAGTTCTTC
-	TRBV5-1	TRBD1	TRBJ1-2	CASSFGGGADGYTF	TGCGCCAGCAGCTTTGGAGGGGGCGCAGATGGCTACACCTTC
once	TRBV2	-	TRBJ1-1	CASSDGRGITEAFF	TGTGCCAGCAGTGATGGGAGGGGGATCACTGAAGCTTTCTTT
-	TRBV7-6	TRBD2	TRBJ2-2	CASSPRQREGNGELFF	TGTGCCAGCAGCCCGCGACAGCGGGAGGGAAACGGGGAGCTGTTTTTT
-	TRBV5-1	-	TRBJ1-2	CATSRVRNYGYTF	TGCGCCACCTCCCGGGTCCGTAACTATGGCTACACCTTC
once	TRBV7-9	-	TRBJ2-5	CASSLAIQETQYF	TGTGCCAGCAGCTTAGCCATCCAAGAGACCCAGTACTTC
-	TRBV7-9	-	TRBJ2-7	CASSSRQVSSSYEQYF	TGTGCCAGCAGCTCTCGACAGGTTTCGAGCTCCTACGAGCAGTACTTC
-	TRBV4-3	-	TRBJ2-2	CASSYDAGAGELFF	TGCGCCAGCAGCTACGACGCAGGCGCCGGGGAGCTGTTTTTT
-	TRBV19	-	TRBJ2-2	CATRPRGLPTGELFF	TGTGCCACCCGACCCCGGGGGTTGCCCACCGGGGAGCTGTTTTTT
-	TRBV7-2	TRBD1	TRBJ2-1	CASSYTRDSPGEQFF	TGTGCCAGCAGCTATACCCGGGACAGTCCGGGTGAGCAGTTCTTC
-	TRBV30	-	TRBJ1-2	CAWTSAGTNGYTF	TGTGCCTGGACCTCTGCAGGGACCAATGGCTACACCTTC
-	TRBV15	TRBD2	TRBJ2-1	CATSREGLAGGLRNEQFF	TGTGCCACCAGCAGAGAGGGACTAGCGGGAGGCCTAAGGAATGAGCAGTTCTTC
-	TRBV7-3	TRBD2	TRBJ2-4	CASSSGLDNIQYF	TGTGCCAGCAGCTCTGGACTAGATAACATTCAGTACTTC
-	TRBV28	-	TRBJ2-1	CASTIWGEAGYNEQFF	TGTGCCAGTACGATATGGGGGGAGGCCGGATACAATGAGCAGTTCTTC
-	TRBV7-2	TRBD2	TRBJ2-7	CASSLAGLAHEQYF	TGTGCCAGCAGCTTAGCGGGACTAGCCCACGAGCAGTACTTC
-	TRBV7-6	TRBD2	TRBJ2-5	CASNRLAGQETQYF	TGTGCCAGCAATAGACTAGCGGGGCAAGAGACCCAGTACTTC
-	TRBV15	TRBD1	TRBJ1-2	CATSPGGGNYGYTF	TGTGCCACCAGTCCAGGGGGAGGAAACTATGGCTACACCTTC
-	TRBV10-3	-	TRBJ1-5	CAISRDNQPQHF	TGTGCCATCAGTCGGGACAATCAGCCCCAGCATTTT
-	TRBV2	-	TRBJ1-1	CASSEFSGQVTEAFF	TGTGCCAGCAGTGAATTTTCGGGCCAAGTCACTGAAGCTTTCTTT
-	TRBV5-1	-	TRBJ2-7	CASSLFGGSYEQYF	TGCGCCAGCAGTTTGTTTGGTGGGTCCTACGAGCAGTACTTC
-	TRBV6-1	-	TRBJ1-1	CASSEIRSTEAFF	TGTGCCAGCAGTGAAATTCGGAGCACTGAAGCTTTCTTT
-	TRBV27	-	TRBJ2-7	CASSEQTYEQYF	TGTGCCAGCAGTGAACAAACCTACGAGCAGTACTTC
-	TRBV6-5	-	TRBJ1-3	CASSFGPRSGNTIYF	TGTGCCAGCAGTTTCGGACCCCGCTCTGGAAACACCATATATTTT
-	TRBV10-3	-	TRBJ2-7	CAITNGGSYEQYF	TGTGCCATCACTAATGGGGGGTCCTACGAGCAGTACTTC
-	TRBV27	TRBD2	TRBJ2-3	CASSLGGDSHTQYF	TGTGCCAGCAGTTTAGGGGGGGACTCCCATACGCAGTATTTT
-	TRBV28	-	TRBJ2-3	CASSSSGFTQYF	TGTGCCAGCAGTTCCTCCGGGTTTACGCAGTATTTT
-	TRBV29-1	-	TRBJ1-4	CSVLAGGEKLFF	TGCAGCGTTCTGGCGGGGGGAGAAAAACTGTTTTTT
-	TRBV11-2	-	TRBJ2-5	CASRPGKTGGETQYF	TGTGCCAGCAGGCCCGGAAAGACGGGCGGGGAGACCCAGTACTTC
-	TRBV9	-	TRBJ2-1	CASNPGPPSYNEQFF	TGTGCCAGCAACCCGGGACCTCCCTCATACAATGAGCAGTTCTTC
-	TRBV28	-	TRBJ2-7	CASSFPSREVAYEQYF	TGTGCCAGCAGTTTTCCGTCGCGGGAAGTAGCCTACGAGCAGTACTTC
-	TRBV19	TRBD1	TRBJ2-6	CASTTTGVSGANVLTF	TGTGCCAGTACCACGACAGGGGTCTCTGGGGCCAACGTCCTGACTTTC
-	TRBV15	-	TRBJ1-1	CATSRDELGGNEAFF	TGTGCCACCAGCAGAGATGAGTTAGGGGGGAATGAAGCTTTCTTT
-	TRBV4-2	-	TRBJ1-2	CASSQESLRRWGYTF	TGTGCCAGCAGCCAAGAATCTTTACGGCGCTGGGGCTACACCTTC
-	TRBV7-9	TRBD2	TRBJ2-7	CASSLEVGLARF	TGTGCCAGCAGTCTAGAGGTGGGACTAGCGAGATTC
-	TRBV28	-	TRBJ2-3	CASSFSFGGSTDTQYF	TGTGCCAGCAGTTTTAGTTTTGGCGGGAGCACAGATACGCAGTATTTT
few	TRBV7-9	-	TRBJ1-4	CASSSEGSNEKLFF	TGTGCCAGCAGCTCCGAGGGATCTAATGAAAAACTGTTTTTT
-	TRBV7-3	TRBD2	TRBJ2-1	CASSLKSGTSRNEQFF	TGTGCCAGCAGCTTAAAGTCCGGGACTAGCCGGAATGAGCAGTTCTTC
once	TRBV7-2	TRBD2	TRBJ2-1	CASSLRTGLVSSEQFF	TGTGCCAGCAGCTTAAGGACGGGACTAGTTTCTAGTGAGCAGTTCTTC
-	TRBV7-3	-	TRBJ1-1	CASSRSGNTEAFF	TGTGCCAGCAGCCGGTCGGGTAACACTGAAGCTTTCTTT
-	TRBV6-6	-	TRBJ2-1	CASSYSILYNEQFF	TGTGCCAGCAGTTACTCGATTCTTTACAATGAGCAGTTCTTC
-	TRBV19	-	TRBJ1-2	CASSTTRDHYGYTF	TGTGCCAGTAGTACCACCCGGGACCACTATGGCTACACCTTC
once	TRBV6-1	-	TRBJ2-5	CASSSERGETQYF	TGTGCCAGCAGCTCGGAACGCGGAGAGACCCAGTACTTC
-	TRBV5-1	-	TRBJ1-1	CASIQAPGLMNTEAFF	TGCGCCAGCATTCAGGCACCGGGGCTCATGAACACTGAAGCTTTCTTT
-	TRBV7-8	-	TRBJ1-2	CASSLEVPLRGYTF	TGTGCCAGCAGCTTAGAGGTCCCCTTGAGAGGCTACACCTTC
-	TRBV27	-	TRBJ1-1	CASSSIDSTWGNTEAFF	TGTGCCAGCAGTTCCATAGACAGTACATGGGGGAACACTGAAGCTTTCTTT
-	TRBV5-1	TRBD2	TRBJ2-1	CASSPGTIGSYNEQFF	TGCGCCAGCAGCCCCGGGACTATCGGCTCCTACAATGAGCAGTTCTTC
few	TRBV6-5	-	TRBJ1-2	CASSYNRLDGYTF	TGTGCCAGCAGTTACAATAGGCTCGATGGCTACACCTTC
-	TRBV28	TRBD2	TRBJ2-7	CASFSGRASTEQYF	TGTGCCAGCTTTAGCGGGAGGGCCAGTACCGAGCAGTACTTC
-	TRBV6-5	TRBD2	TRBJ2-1	CASSSAGTSSFF	TGTGCCAGCAGTTCCGCCGGGACTAGCTCATTCTTC
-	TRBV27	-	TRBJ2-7	CASSPHEQYF	TGTGCCAGCAGTCCCCACGAGCAGTACTTC